This TCR beta chain was sequenced during a study of PD-L1 blockade in urothelial cancer. Turning to the study itself: About 90% of the 29 patients were men who had bladder-origin urothelial cancer. Analysis of the blood was performed 3 weeks (second dose) and 6 weeks after treatment start. The study recovered a median of 141,255 T cells per blood sample.

Synthetic TCR analog templates were spiked into each PCR. TCRdb's copy holds only in-frame clones and misses some; the assay was immunoSEQ multiplex PCR. The profile shows tens of thousands of clones, roughly 88% of them singletons. Time point of the sample: pretreatment peripheral blood. The TCR comes from a man between 65 and 79 years old with urothelial cancer. The sequenced sample was PBMCs, obtained around atezolizumab (anti-PD-L1) treatment.

The DNA of the CDR3 is TGCGCCAGCAGCGTTACAGGAGAGAGAAACAATGAGCAGTTCTTC. It translates to CASSVTGERNNEQFF. The gene calls are TRBV5-1 and TRBJ2-1, with D possibly matching TRBD1 (5 bases). The CDR3 is 15 amino acids. V gave up 4 bases and J gave up 5 bases, with 16 bases separating them. Germline values: CDR1 SGHRS, CDR2 YFSETQ.